This T cell receptor (beta chain) is from a study of neurological immune-mediated disorders. Points from the study as a whole: The study phylogenetically grouped the repertoires of 18 of 34 multiple sclerosis patients into one related-CDR3 cluster, a possible signature. None of the CDR3 amino acid sequences of expanded clones were shared across subjects, and this suggested private repertoires in all groups.

In its sample, this clonotype was seen many times. The antigen is unknown. TCRdb analysed the 5' RACE reads with MiXCR anew, one entry per CDR3 protein. The table records approximately 66,000 distinct CDR3 sequences, 3.4% of them present only once. Specimen: PBMCs. This sequence originates from a man in his forties with multiple sclerosis.

The CDR3 nucleotides are TGTGCCAGCAGCTCGTCTCTGGAGCAGTACTTC. Translated, it gives CASSSSLEQYF. The chain recombines TRBV7-6 with TRBJ2-7; no firm D call. The CDR3 has 11 residues. The germline V gene encodes CDR1 SGHVS and CDR2 FNYEAQ. Trimming cost V 4 bases and J 7 bases, with 8 bases left between them.